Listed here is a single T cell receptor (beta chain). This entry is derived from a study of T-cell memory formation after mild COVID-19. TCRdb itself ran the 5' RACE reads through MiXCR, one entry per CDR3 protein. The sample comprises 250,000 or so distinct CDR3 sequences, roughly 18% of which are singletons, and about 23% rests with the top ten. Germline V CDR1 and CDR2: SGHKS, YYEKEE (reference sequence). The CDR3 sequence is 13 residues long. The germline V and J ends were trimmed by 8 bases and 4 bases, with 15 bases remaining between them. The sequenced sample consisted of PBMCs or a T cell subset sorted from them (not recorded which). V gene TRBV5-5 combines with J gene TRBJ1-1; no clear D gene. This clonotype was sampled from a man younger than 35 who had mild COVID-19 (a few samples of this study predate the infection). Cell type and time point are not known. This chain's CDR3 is CARKTHYSTEAFF. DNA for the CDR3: TGTGCCAGGAAGACTCATTACAGCACTGAAGCTTTCTTT.